The entry below describes one T cell receptor (beta chain). Sequencing used immunoSEQ multiplex PCR; TCRdb keeps in-frame clones, though not all of them. Of about 46,000 clones listed, 91% are singletons. The CDR3 runs 14 residues. Germline CDR1 reads SGHTS; CDR2 reads YDEGEE. Trimming stripped 4 bases from V and 2 bases from J, with 10 bases between. These data are taken from a study of T cell changes during pregnancy in multiple sclerosis. The sample here was CD8+ T cells from peripheral blood mononuclear cells, taken in the second trimester of pregnancy. The rearrangement uses TRBV5-8 and TRBJ2-1; possible D gene TRBD2, 7 bases. The TCR sequence derives from a female donor with multiple sclerosis, enrolled in a pregnancy study. CDR3 coding DNA: TGTGCCAGCAGCCTCGGGGGGCCCTACAATGAGCAGTTCTTC. This sequence encodes CASSLGGPYNEQFF. Full variable domain (missing parts from reference TRBV5-8 and TRBJ2-1): EAGVTQSPTHLIKTRGQQATLRCSPISGHTSVYWYQQALGLGLQFLLWYDEGEERNRGNFPPRFSGRQFPNYSSELNVNALELEDSALYLCASSLGGPYNEQFFGPGTRLTVL.